This entry lists 6 T cell receptor beta chains sequenced from one sample in a study of blood T cell repertoires in COVID-19. The repertoire was sequenced with immunoSEQ multiplex PCR; TCRdb's copy has only in-frame clones and lacks some. The sample contains some 150,000 clones, approximately 80% of which appear only once. What was sequenced was peripheral blood. The receptors derive from a woman between 55 and 75 years old with COVID-19, enrolled during active disease.

V and J are TRBV5-1 and TRBJ1-1; the D gene is possibly TRBD1 (5 bases). CDR1 and CDR2 from the germline V gene are SGHRS and YFSETQ. CDR3 length equals 15 residues. V gave up 4 bases and J gave up 5 bases, with 18 bases separating them. The CDR3: CASSARTAGMTEAFF. The CDR3 DNA reads as TGCGCCAGCAGCGCCAGGACGGCAGGGATGACTGAAGCTTTCTTT.

The chain employs TRBV7-8 and TRBJ1-1, with no clear D. CDR1 and CDR2 (germline): SGHVS, FQNEAQ. The CDR3 sequence is 16 residues long. The V gene lost 5 bases and the J gene lost 0 bases, with 16 bases spanning the gap. Here the CDR3 reads CASSETRGLVNTEAFF. CDR3 bases: TGTGCCAGCAGCGAAACTCGAGGGCTTGTGAACACTGAAGCTTTCTTT.

This clone has only one observation. This rearrangement joins TRBV19 to TRBJ1-2, with 7 bases matching TRBD1. This CDR3 region has 17 residues. Germline CDR1 reads LNHDA; CDR2 reads SQIVND (reference sequence). The ends lost 7 bases at V and 6 bases at J; junction bases unmatched: 20. The CDR3 DNA reads as TGTGCCAGTACCCCGAGTCTGGTTTTCGCAGGGGGTGATGGCTACACCTTC. This codes for CASTPSLVFAGGDGYTF.

The chain employs TRBV7-9 and TRBJ1-3; D ambiguous. CDR3 size: 13 residues. Germline assignment: CDR1 SEHNR and CDR2 FQNEAQ (reference sequence). Trimming took off 5 bases at V and 4 bases at J, with 9 bases between the two ends. CDR3: CASSLNWGNTIYF. CDR3 DNA sequence: TGTGCCAGCAGCCTCAACTGGGGAAACACCATATATTTT.

The chain employs TRBV18 and TRBJ1-2; the D gene is possibly TRBD1 (6 bases). CDR3 length equals 14 residues. The V gene lost 3 bases and the J gene lost 5 bases, with 13 bases spanning the gap. Germline V CDR1 and CDR2: KGHSH, LQKENI. The CDR3 DNA reads as TGTGCCAGCTCACCGAAGGGGGAGCCTTATGGCTACACCTTC. Amino acids: CASSPKGEPYGYTF.

This clone has just one count. The rearrangement links TRBV7-9 to TRBJ2-3, with 8 bases lining up with TRBD1. The CDR3 consists of 17 residues. The junction had 9 bases not matched to a gene; V was cut back by 0 bases and J by 4 bases. From germline, CDR1 is SEHNR and CDR2 FQNEAQ (reference sequence). The CDR3 loop reads CASSLARQGAPPDTQYF. CDR3 nucleotides: TGTGCCAGCAGCTTAGCGCGGCAGGGGGCGCCCCCAGATACGCAGTATTTT.